This paragraph covers one T cell receptor beta chain sequence. What this receptor recognizes is not known. It has no much larger one-base neighbor in the sample; base qualities were not kept. The Qiagen DNeasy kit was used to extract genomic DNA both from unsorted PBMCs and from the negatively selected CD4+ and CD8+ fractions. Using primers that anneal to V and J segments, immunoSEQ multiplex PCR amplified the TCR beta CDR3 regions. Amplification bias was minimized using a synthetic immune receptor repertoire, and residual bias was removed computationally after sequencing. Per the authors' processing: Repertoire diversity was quantified as the Shannon entropy index using custom Python scripts. Unsorted, CD4+ and CD8+ repertoires were analyzed separately, except in combined analyses where CD4+ and CD8+ sequences were merged in silico. A clone was considered expanded if an increase in frequency of at least 2-fold after treatment relative to C1D1 was found, and a pseudocount of 0.5 was applied to clones undetected at baseline. Singleton clones were defined as clones with 0 or 1 copy at C1D1, and non-singleton clones were defined as clones with 2 or more copies. Clones expanded in unsorted samples were assigned a CD4+, CD8+ or unknown annotation through matching of protein sequences in sorted samples from the same patient. Wilcoxon tests were applied to paired samples to test diversity changes from C1D1 to C4D1. What TCRdb holds here is the immuneACCESS table cut down to in-frame rearrangements. Part of the clones is not present; checked against another copy, under half of the missing clones reflect an unresolved V gene, and the others are unexplained. V, J and clone size derive from that table, while D and trimming were established from the DNA sequence. This sample holds around 22,000 clones; roughly 75% were observed only once. The top ten hold 15% to 20% of the sample.

The time point label corresponds to: cycle 2 day 1 (C2D1) of nivolumab. All trial patients had relapsed after autologous stem cell transplantation, with cohorts A, B and C differing in prior brentuximab vedotin exposure. The trial cohort included 45 to 65 patients with relapsed/refractory classical Hodgkin lymphoma, and each patient had a best overall response of complete response, partial response or progressive disease. Single-agent nivolumab was administered to trial patients in the multi-cohort phase II CheckMate 205 trial. An independent review committee assessed best overall response using the 2007 International Working Group response criteria. Trial PBMCs were collected immediately before nivolumab initiation (C1D1) and during therapy at cycle 2 day 1 and cycle 4 day 1. Peripheral blood was collected in 8 mL Vacutainer Cell Preparation Tubes, from which PBMCs were isolated by centrifugation and then cryopreserved.

This entry belongs to a study of PD-1 blockade in classical Hodgkin lymphoma (dated by TCRdb to the early 2020s). Background on the whole study: Nivolumab dosing was 3 mg/kg intravenously every 2 weeks, continuing until either disease progression or unacceptable toxicity. The study used CyTOF and TCR beta sequencing to define a peripheral blood immune signature of response to PD-1 blockade in classical Hodgkin lymphoma. Here is what the overall study found, with its caveats: The study was restricted to a single clinical trial cohort, and the causes of repertoire differences, possibly disease activity or prior therapy, were left undefined. Trial patients achieving complete response had baseline diversity similar to newly diagnosed patients, whereas partial responders and progressors had significantly lower diversity. Baseline TCR diversity was reported as lower in newly diagnosed patients than in healthy donors, and lower still in relapsed/refractory patients. By C4D1, a significant rise was seen in CD4+ TCR diversity but not in CD8+ TCR diversity (p=0.0027 vs p=0.16), and the rise was most apparent among complete responders (p=0.02). Patients starting nivolumab less than 1 year after ASCT had lower diversity and were excluded from later analyses to avoid confounding by immune reconstitution.

At the junction V is shortened by 3 bases and J by 4 bases, with 10 bases in between. Including cysteine and phenylalanine, the CDR3 has 14 amino acids. This entry keeps only the CDR3 DNA: 42 bases, framed from base 1. CDR1 and CDR2 are read off the germline V gene (reference sequence) as LNHDA and SQIVND. The chain joins TRBV19 to TRBJ1-3; the D gene cannot be resolved reliably. Sequencing was performed on peripheral blood mononuclear cells (PBMCs), taken before the second cycle of nivolumab. The TCR was taken from a human donor with classical Hodgkin lymphoma. The nucleotides are TGTGCCAGTAGTATTTTGAGAGCCGGAAACACCATATATTTT. It encodes CASSILRAGNTIYF.